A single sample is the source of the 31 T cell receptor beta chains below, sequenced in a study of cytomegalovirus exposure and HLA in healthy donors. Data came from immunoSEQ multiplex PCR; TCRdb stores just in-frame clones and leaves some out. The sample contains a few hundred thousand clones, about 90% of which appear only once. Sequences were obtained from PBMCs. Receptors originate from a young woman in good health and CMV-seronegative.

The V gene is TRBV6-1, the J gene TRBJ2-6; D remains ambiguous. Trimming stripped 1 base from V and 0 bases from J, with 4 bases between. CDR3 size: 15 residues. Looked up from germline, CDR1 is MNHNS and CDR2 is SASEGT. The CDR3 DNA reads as TGTGCCAGCAGTGAAGACGGCTCTGGGGCCAACGTCCTGACTTTC. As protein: CASSEDGSGANVLTF.

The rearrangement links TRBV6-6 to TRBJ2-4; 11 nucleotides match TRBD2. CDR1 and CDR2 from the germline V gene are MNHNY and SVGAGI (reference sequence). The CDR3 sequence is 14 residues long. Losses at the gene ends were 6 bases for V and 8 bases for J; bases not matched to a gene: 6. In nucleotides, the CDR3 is TGTGCCAGCAGAGAAACTAGCGGGAGTGACATTCAGTACTTC. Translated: CASRETSGSDIQYF.

CDR3 loop: CASSLTDRGRTEAFF. CDR3 DNA sequence: TGTGCCAGCAGCTTAACGGACAGGGGGCGTACTGAAGCTTTCTTT. The rearrangement joins TRBV7-3 to TRBJ1-1; 11 bases match TRBD1. Germline-derived CDR1 and CDR2 are SGHTA and FQGTGA. This CDR3 comprises 15 residues. J gave up 5 bases and V 0 bases, and 2 bases lay outside the gene matches.

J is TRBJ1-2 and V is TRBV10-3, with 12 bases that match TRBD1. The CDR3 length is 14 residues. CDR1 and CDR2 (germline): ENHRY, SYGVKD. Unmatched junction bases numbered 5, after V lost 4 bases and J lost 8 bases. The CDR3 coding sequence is TGTGCCATCAGTGGGGGGACAGGGGGCGACGGCTACACCTTC. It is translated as CAISGGTGGDGYTF.

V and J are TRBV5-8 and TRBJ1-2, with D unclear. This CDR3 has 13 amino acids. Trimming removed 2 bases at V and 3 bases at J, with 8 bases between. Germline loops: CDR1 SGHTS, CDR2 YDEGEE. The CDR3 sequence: CASSLNGDYGYTF. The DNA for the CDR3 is TGTGCCAGCAGCTTAAACGGAGACTATGGCTACACCTTC.

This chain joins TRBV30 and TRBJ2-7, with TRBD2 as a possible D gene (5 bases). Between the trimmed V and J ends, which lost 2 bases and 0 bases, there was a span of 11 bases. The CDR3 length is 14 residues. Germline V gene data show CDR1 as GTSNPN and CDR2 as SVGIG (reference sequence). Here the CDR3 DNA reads TGTGCCTGGAGTCTAGATCGGGGCTCCTACGAGCAGTACTTC. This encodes CAWSLDRGSYEQYF.

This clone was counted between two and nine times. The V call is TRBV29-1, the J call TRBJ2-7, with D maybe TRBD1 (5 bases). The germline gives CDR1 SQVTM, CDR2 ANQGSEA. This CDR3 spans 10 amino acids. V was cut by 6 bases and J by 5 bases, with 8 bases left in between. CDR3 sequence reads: CSVKGDEQYF. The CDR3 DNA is TGCAGCGTGAAAGGGGACGAGCAGTACTTC.

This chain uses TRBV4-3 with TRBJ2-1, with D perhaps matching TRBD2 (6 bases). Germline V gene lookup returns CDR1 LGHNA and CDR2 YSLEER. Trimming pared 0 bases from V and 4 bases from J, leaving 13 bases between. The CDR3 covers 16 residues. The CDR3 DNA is TGCGCCAGCAGCCAAGATCTGGGGGAGGTATACAATGAGCAGTTCTTC. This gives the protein CASSQDLGEVYNEQFF.

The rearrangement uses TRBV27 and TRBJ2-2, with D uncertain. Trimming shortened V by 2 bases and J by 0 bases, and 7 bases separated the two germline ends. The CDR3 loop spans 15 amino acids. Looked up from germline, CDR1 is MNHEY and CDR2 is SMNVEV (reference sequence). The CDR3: CASSLSQANTGELFF. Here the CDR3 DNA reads TGTGCCAGCAGTTTAAGCCAAGCGAACACCGGGGAGCTGTTTTTT.

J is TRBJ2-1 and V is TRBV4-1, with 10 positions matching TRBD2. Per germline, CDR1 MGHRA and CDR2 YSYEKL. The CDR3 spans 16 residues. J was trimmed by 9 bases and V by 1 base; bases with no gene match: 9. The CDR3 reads CASSQVSSGRAGEQFF. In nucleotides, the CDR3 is TGCGCCAGCAGCCAAGTCTCAAGCGGGAGGGCCGGTGAGCAGTTCTTC.

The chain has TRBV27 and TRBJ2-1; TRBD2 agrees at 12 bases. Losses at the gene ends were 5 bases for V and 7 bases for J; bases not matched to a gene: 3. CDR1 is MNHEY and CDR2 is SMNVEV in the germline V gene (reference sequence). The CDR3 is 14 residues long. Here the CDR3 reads CASSGLAGLNEQFF. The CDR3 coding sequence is TGTGCCAGCAGTGGACTAGCGGGACTGAATGAGCAGTTCTTC.

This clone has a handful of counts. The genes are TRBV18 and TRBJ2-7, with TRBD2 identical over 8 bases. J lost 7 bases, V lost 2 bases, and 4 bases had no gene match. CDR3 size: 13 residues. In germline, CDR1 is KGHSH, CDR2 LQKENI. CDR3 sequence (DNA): TGTGCCAGCTCACCAGGGACTAGAGGGGAGCAGTACTTC. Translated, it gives CASSPGTRGEQYF.

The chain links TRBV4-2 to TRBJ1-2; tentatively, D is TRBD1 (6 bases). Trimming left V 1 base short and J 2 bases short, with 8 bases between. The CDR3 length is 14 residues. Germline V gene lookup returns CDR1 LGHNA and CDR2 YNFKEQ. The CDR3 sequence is CASSQAGGNYGYTF. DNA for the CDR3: TGTGCCAGCAGCCAAGCGGGGGGCAACTATGGCTACACCTTC.

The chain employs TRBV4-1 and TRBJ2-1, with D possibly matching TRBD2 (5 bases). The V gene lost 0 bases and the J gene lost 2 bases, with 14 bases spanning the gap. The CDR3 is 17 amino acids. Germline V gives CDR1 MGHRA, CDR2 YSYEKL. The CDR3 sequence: CASSQDSPSLTYNEQFF. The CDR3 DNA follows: TGCGCCAGCAGCCAAGATAGTCCTAGCTTGACCTACAATGAGCAGTTCTTC.

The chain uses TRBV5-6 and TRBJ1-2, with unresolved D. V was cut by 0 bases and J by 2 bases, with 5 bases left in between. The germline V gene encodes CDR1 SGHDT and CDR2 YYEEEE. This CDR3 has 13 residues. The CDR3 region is CASSLGQNYGYTF. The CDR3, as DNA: TGTGCCAGCAGCTTGGGCCAGAACTATGGCTACACCTTC.

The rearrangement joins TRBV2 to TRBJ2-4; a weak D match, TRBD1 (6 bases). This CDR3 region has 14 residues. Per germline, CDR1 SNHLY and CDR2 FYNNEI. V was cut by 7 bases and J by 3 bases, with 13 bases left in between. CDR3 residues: CASIQQGGKNIQYF. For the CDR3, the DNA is TGTGCCAGCATACAACAGGGTGGCAAAAACATTCAGTACTTC.

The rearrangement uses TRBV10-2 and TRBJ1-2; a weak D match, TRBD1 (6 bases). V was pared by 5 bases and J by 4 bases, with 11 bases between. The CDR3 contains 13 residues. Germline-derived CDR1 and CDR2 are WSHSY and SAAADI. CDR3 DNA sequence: TGCGCCAGCAGTCCTGACAGGACCTATGGCTACACCTTC. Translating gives CASSPDRTYGYTF.

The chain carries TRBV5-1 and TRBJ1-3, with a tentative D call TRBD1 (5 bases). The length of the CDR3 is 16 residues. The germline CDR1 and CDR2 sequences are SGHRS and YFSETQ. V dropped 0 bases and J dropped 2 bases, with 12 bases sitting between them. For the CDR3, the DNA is TGCGCCAGCAGCTTGGGGTCGGGGGTGGCTGGAAACACCATATATTTT. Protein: CASSLGSGVAGNTIYF.

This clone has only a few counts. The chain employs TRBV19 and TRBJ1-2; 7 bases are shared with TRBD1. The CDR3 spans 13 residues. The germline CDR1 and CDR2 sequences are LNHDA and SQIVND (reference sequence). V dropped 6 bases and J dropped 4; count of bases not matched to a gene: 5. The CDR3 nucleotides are TGTGCCAGTAGCCTCCGGGACAGCTATGGCTACACCTTC. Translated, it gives CASSLRDSYGYTF.

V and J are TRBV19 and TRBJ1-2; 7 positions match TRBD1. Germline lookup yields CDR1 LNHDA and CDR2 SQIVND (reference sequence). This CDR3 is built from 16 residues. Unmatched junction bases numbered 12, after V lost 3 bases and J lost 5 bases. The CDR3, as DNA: TGTGCCAGTAGTATGGTTCCGGGACAGAGCACTTATGGCTACACCTTC. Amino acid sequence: CASSMVPGQSTYGYTF.

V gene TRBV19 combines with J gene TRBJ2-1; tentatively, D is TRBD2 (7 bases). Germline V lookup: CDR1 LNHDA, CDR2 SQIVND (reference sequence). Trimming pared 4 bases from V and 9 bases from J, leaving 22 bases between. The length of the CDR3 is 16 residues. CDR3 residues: CASSKLLAGTRGEQFF. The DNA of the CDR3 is TGTGCCAGTAGTAAGTTATTAGCGGGTACCAGGGGTGAGCAGTTCTTC.

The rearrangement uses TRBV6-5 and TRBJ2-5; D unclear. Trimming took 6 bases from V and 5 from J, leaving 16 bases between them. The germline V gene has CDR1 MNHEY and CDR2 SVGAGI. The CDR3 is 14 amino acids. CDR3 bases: TGTGCCAGCAGCCCCCCACGTCCGCAGGAGACCCAGTACTTC. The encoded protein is CASSPPRPQETQYF.

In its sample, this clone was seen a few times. The DNA for the CDR3 is TGTGCCAGCAGCTCCATCGATAGGAGGCTGTCTAACTATGGCTACACCTTC. Its translation: CASSSIDRRLSNYGYTF. V and J are TRBV25-1 and TRBJ1-2; D gene ambiguous. Germline V gene data show CDR1 as MGHDK and CDR2 as SYGVNS. The V gene lost 6 bases and the J gene lost 0 bases, with 20 bases spanning the gap. There are 17 residues in the CDR3.

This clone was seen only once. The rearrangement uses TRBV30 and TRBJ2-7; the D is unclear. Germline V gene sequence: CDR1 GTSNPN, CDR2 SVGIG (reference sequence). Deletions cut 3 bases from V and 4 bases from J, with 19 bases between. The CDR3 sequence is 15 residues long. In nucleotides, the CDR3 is TGTGCCTGGAGCCCGCCGGGTCCCACGCGATACGAGCAGTACTTC. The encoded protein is CAWSPPGPTRYEQYF. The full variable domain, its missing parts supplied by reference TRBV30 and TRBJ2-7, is SQTIHQWPATLVQPVGSPLSLECTVEGTSNPNLYWYRQAAGRGLQLLFYSVGIGQISSEVPQNLSASRPQDRQFILSSKKLLLSDSGFYLCAWSPPGPTRYEQYFGPGTRLTVT.

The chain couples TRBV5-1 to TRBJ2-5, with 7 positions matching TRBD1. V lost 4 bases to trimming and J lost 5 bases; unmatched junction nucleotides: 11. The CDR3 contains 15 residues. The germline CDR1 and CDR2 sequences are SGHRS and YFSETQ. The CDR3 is CASSPDRAHRETQYF. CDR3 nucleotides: TGCGCCAGCAGCCCTGACAGGGCTCACCGGGAGACCCAGTACTTC.

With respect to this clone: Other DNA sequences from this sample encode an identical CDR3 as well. CDR3 DNA sequence: TGTGCCAGTAGTATAGGCCAGGGGACCTACGAGCAGTACTTC. This gives the protein CASSIGQGTYEQYF. This chain joins TRBV19 and TRBJ2-7, with a tentative D call TRBD1 (6 bases). Germline V lookup: CDR1 LNHDA, CDR2 SQIVND (reference sequence). The CDR3 is 14 amino acids. The V gene lost 1 base and the J gene lost 2 bases, with 9 bases spanning the gap.

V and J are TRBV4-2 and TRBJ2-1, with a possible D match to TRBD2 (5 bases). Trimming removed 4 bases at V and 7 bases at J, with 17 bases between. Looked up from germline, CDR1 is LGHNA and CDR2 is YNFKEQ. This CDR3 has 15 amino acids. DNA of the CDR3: TGTGCCAGCAGCCCCTTGGCGGGCGGAGGTAATGAGCAGTTCTTC. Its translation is CASSPLAGGGNEQFF.

The chain's CDR3 is CAWSGPRGETQYF. The CDR3 nucleotides read TGTGCCTGGAGTGGCCCAAGGGGGGAGACCCAGTACTTC. This chain connects TRBV30 to TRBJ2-5; D perhaps matches TRBD1 (6 bases). V lost 1 base and J 5 bases, leaving 11 bases between the germline ends. CDR1 GTSNPN and CDR2 SVGIG come from the germline V gene (reference sequence). The CDR3 is made up of 13 amino acids.

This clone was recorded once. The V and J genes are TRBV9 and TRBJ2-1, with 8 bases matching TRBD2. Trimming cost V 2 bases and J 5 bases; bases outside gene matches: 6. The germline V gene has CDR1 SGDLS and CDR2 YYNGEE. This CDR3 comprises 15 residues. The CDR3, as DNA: TGTGCCAGCAGCGTGATGACTAGCGCAAACAATGAGCAGTTCTTC. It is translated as CASSVMTSANNEQFF.

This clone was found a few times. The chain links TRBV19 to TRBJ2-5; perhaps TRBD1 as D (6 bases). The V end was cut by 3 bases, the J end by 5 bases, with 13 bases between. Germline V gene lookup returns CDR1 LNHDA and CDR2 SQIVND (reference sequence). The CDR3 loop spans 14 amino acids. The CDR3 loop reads CASSMGAGGETQYF. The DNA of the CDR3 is TGTGCCAGTAGTATGGGGGCGGGTGGGGAGACCCAGTACTTC.

This chain's CDR3 is CASSTLVTQYF. DNA of the CDR3: TGTGCCAGCAGCACCCTAGTGACCCAGTACTTC. The chain links TRBV28 to TRBJ2-5, with no clear D. The germline CDR1 and CDR2 sequences are MDHEN and SYDVKM. V lost 6 bases to trimming and J lost 7 bases, with 9 bases between them. The CDR3 contains 11 residues.